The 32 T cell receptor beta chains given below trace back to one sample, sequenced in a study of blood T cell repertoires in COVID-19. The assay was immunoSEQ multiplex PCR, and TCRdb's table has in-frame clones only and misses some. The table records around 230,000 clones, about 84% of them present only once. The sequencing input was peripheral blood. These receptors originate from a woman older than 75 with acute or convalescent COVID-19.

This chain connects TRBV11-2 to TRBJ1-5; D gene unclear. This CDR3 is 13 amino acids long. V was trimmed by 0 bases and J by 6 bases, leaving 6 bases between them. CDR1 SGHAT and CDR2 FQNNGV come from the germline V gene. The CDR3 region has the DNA TGTGCCAGCAGCTTAGATTACACTCAGCCCCAGCATTTT. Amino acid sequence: CASSLDYTQPQHF. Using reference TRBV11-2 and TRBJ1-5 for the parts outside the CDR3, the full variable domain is EAGVAQSPRYKIIEKRQSVAFWCNPISGHATLYWYQQILGQGPKLLIQFQNNGVVDDSQLPKDRFSAERLKGVDSTLKIQPAKLEDSAVYLCASSLDYTQPQHFGDGTRLSIL.

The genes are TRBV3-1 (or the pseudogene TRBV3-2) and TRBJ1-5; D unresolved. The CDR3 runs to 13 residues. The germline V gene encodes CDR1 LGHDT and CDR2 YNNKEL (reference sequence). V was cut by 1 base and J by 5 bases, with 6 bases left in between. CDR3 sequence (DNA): TGTGCCAGCAGCCAAGGACTTTATCAGCCCCAGCATTTT. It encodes CASSQGLYQPQHF.

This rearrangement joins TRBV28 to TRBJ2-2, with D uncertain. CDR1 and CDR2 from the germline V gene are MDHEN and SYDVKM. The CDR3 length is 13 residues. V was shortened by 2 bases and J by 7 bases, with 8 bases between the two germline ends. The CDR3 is CASSLNGNGELFF. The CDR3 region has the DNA TGTGCCAGCAGTTTAAATGGCAACGGGGAGCTGTTTTTT.

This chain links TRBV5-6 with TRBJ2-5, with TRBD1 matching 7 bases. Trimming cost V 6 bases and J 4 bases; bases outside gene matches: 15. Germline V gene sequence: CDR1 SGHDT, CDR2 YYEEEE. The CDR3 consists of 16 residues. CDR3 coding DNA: TGTGCCAGCATCCTTGGGGGAGAGAGGGGGCTAGAGACCCAGTACTTC. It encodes CASILGGERGLETQYF.

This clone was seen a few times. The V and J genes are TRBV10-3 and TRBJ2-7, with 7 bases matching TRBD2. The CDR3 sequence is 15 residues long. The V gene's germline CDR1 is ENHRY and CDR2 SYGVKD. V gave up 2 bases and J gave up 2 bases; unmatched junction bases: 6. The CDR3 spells CAISEGVAGTYEQYF. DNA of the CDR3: TGTGCCATCAGTGAGGGGGTAGCGGGTACCTACGAGCAGTACTTC.

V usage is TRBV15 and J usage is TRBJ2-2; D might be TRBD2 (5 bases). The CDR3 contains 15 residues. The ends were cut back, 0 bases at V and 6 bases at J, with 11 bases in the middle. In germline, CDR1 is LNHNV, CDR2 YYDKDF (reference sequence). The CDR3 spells CATSRDPGYPGELFF. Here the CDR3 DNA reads TGTGCCACCAGCAGAGATCCGGGGTATCCCGGGGAGCTGTTTTTT.

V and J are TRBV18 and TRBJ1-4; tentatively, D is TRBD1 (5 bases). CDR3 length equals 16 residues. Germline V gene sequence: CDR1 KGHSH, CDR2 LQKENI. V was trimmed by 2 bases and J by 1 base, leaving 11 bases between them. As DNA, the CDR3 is TGTGCCAGCTCACCAACTTGGGGGGGAACTAATGAAAAACTGTTTTTT. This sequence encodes CASSPTWGGTNEKLFF.

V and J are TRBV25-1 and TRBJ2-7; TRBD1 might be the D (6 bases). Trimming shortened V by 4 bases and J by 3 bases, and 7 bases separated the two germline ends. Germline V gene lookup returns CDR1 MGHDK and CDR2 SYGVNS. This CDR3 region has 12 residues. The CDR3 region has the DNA TGTGCCAGCAGTGGGACAGTCTACGAGCAGTACTTC. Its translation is CASSGTVYEQYF.

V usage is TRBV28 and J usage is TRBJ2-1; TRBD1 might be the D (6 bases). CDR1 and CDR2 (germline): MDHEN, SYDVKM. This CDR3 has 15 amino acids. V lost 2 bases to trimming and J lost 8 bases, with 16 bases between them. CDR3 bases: TGTGCCAGCAGTTTAGGGTCCGACAGGTCCCATGAGCAGTTCTTC. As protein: CASSLGSDRSHEQFF.

The CDR3: CASSLRFREGRETQYF. CDR3 sequence (DNA): TGTGCCAGCAGCTTACGGTTCAGGGAGGGGCGAGAGACCCAGTACTTC. This chain connects TRBV7-9 to TRBJ2-5; TRBD2 matches at 7 bases. The V segment lost 2 bases and the J segment 4 bases; nucleotides outside the gene matches: 10. Germline CDR1 reads SEHNR; CDR2 reads FQNEAQ (reference sequence). The CDR3 spans 16 residues.

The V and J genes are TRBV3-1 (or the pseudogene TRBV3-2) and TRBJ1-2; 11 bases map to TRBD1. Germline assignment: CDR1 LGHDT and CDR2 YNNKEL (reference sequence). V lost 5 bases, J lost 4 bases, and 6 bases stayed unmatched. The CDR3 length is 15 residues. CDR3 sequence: CASSRTGGAIYGYTF. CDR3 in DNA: TGTGCCAGCAGCAGGACAGGGGGCGCAATCTATGGCTACACCTTC.

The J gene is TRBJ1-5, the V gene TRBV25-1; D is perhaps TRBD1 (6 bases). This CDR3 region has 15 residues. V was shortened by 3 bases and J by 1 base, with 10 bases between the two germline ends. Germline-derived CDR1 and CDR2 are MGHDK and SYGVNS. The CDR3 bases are TGTGCCAGCAGTGAGAACAGGGCGAGCAATCAGCCCCAGCATTTT. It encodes CASSENRASNQPQHF. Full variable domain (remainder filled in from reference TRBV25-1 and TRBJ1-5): EADIYQTPRYLVIGTGKKITLECSQTMGHDKMYWYQQDPGMELHLIHYSYGVNSTEKGDLSSESTVSRIRTEHFPLTLESARPSHTSQYLCASSENRASNQPQHFGDGTRLSIL.

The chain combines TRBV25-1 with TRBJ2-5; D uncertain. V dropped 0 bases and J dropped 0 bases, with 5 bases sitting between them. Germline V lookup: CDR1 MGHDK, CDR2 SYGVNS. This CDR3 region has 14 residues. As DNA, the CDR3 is TGTGCCAGCAGTGAATATAACTACCAAGAGACCCAGTACTTC. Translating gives CASSEYNYQETQYF.

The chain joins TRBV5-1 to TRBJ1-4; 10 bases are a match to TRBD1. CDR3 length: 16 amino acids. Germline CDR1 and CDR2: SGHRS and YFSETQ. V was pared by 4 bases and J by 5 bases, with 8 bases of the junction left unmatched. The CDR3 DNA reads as TGCGCCAGCAGCCGCCTTCCGGGACAGGGGAATGAAAAACTGTTTTTT. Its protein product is CASSRLPGQGNEKLFF.

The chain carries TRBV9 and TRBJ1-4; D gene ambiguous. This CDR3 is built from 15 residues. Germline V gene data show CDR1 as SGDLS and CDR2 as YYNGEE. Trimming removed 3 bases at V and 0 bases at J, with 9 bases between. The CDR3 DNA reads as TGTGCCAGCAGCGAATACAGTGCAACTAATGAAAAACTGTTTTTT. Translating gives CASSEYSATNEKLFF.

CDR3 amino acids: CASSSHSGTAYEQYF. CDR3 bases: TGTGCCAGCAGTTCCCATAGCGGGACGGCCTACGAGCAGTACTTC. The rearrangement links TRBV28 to TRBJ2-7; 8 bases are a match to TRBD2. Losses at the gene ends were 4 bases for V and 2 bases for J; bases not matched to a gene: 7. This CDR3 region has 15 residues. The V gene's germline CDR1 is MDHEN and CDR2 SYDVKM.

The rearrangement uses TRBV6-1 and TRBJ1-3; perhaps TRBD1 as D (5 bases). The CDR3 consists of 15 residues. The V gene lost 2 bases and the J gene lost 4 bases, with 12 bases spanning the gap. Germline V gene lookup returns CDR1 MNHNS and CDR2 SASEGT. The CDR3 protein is CASSESGAWGNTIYF. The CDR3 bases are TGTGCCAGCAGTGAAAGTGGGGCCTGGGGAAACACCATATATTTT.

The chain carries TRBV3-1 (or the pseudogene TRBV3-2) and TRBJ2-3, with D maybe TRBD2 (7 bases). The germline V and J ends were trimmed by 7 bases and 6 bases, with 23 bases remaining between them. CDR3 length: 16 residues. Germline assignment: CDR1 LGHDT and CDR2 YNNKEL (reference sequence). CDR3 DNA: TGTGCCAGCACCCTCCGAGGGGCGGGGGCTCGGGATACGCAGTATTTT. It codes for CASTLRGAGARDTQYF.

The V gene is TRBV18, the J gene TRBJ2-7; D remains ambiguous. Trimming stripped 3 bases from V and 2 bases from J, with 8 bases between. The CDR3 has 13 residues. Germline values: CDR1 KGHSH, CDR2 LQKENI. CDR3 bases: TGTGCCAGCTCACCGTACGGAGCCTACGAGCAGTACTTC. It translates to CASSPYGAYEQYF.

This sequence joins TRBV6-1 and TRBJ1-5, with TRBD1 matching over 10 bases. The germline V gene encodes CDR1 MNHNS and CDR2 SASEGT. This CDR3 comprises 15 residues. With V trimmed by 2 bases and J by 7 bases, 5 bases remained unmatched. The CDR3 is CASSENDRGRQPQHF. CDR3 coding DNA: TGTGCCAGCAGTGAAAACGACAGGGGGCGGCAGCCCCAGCATTTT.

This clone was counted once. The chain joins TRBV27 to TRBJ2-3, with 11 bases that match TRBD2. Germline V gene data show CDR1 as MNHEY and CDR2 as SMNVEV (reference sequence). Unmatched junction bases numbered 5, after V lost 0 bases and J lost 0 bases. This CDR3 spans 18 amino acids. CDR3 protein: CASSLSIRLAGSTDTQYF. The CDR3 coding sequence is TGTGCCAGCAGTTTATCAATTCGACTAGCGGGGAGCACAGATACGCAGTATTTT.

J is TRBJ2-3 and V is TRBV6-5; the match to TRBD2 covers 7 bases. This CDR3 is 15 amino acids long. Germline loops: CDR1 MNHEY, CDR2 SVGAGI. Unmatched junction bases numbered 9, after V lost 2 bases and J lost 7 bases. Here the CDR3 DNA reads TGTGCCAGCAGTTACAGTGGGAGGGCCATGTATACGCAGTATTTT. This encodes CASSYSGRAMYTQYF.

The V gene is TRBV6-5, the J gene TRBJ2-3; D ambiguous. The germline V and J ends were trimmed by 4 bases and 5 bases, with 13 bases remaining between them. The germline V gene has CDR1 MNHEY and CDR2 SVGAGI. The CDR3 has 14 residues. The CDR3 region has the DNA TGTGCCAGCAGTTCGGTGGTAGCTGGAGATACGCAGTATTTT. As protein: CASSSVVAGDTQYF.

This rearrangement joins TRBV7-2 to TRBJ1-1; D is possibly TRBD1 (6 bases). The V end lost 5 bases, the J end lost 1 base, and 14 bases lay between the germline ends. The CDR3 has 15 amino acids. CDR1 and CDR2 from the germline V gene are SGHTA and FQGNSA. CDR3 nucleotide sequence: TGTGCCAGCAGCCAGTGGAGGACAGCGAACACTGAAGCTTTCTTT. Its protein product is CASSQWRTANTEAFF.

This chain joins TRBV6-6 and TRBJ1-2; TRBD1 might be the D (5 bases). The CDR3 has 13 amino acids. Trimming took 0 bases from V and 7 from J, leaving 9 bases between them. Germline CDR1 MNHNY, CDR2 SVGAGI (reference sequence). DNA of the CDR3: TGTGCCAGCAGTTACTCGAGCGGGGGTGGCTACACCTTC. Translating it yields CASSYSSGGGYTF.

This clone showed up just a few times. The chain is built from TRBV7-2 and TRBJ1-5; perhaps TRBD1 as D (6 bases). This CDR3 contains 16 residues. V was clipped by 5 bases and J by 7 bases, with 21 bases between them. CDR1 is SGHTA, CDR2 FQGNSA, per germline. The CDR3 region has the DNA TGTGCCAGCAGCATAGGGGGGTTGGGGGCTCGCCAGCCCCAGCATTTT. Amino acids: CASSIGGLGARQPQHF.

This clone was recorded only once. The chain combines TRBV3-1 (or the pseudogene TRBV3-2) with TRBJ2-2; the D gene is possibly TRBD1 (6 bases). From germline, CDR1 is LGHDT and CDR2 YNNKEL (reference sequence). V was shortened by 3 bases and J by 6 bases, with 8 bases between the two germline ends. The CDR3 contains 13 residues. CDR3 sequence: CASSHRGAGELFF. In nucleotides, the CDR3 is TGTGCCAGCAGCCACAGGGGCGCCGGGGAGCTGTTTTTT.

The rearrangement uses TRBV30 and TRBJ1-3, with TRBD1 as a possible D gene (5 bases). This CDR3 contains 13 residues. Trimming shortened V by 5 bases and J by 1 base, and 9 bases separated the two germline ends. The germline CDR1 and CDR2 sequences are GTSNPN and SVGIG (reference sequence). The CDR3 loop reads CAWDSRSGNTIYF. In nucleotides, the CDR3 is TGTGCCTGGGACAGTAGATCTGGAAACACCATATATTTT.

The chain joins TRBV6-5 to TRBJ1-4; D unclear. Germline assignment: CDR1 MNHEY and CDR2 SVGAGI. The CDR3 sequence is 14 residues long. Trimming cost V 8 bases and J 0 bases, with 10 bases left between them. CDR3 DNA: TGTGCCAGCTCTTGGGAGGCAACTAATGAAAAACTGTTTTTT. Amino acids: CASSWEATNEKLFF.

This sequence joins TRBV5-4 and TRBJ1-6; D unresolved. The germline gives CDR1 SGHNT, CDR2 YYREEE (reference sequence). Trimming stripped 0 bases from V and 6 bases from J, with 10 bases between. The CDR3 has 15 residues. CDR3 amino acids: CASSLGSTANSPLHF. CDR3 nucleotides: TGTGCCAGCAGCTTGGGGAGTACGGCTAATTCACCCCTCCACTTT.

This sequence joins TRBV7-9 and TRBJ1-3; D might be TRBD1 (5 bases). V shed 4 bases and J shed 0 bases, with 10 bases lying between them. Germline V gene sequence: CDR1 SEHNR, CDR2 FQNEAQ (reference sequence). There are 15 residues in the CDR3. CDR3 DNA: TGTGCCAGCAGCTCGACAGAAAGCTCTGGAAACACCATATATTTT. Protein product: CASSSTESSGNTIYF.

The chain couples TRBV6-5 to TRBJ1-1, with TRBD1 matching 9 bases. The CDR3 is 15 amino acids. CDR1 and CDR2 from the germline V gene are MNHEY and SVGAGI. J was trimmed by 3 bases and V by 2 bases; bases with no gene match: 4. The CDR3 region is CASSYRTGVYTEAFF. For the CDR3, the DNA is TGTGCCAGCAGTTACCGGACAGGGGTGTACACTGAAGCTTTCTTT.